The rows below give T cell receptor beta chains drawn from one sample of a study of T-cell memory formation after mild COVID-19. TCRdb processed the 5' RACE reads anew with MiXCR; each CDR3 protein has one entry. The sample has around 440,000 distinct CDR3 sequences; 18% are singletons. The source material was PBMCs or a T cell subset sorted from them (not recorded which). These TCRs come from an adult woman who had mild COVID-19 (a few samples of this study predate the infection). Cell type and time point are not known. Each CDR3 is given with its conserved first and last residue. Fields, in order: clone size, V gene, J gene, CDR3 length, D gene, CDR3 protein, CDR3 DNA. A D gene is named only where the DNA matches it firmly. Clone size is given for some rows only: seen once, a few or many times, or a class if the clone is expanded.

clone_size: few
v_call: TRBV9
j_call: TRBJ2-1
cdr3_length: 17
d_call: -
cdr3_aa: CASSVAVGNGIYNEQFF
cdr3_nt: TGTGCCAGCAGCGTAGCTGTGGGGAACGGGATATACAATGAGCAGTTCTTC

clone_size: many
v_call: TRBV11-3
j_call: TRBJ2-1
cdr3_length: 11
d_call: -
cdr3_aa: CASSTTSEQFF
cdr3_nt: TGTGCCAGCAGCACAACTAGCGAGCAGTTCTTC

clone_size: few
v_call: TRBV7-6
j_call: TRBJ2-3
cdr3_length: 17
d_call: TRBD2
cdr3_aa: CASSKSFSGRGADTQYF
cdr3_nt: TGTGCCAGCAGCAAAAGCTTTAGCGGGAGAGGGGCGGATACGCAGTATTTT

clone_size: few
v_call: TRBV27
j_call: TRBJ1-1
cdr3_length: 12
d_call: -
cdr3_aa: CASRGGDTEAFF
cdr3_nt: TGTGCCAGCAGAGGGGGAGACACTGAAGCTTTCTTT

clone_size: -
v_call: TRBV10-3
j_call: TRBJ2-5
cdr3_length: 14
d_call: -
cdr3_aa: CAISESGSQETQYF
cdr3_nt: TGTGCCATCAGTGAGTCGGGCAGCCAAGAGACCCAGTACTTC

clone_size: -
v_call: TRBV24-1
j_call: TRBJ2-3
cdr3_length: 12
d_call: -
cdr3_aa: CATSEDHYTQYF
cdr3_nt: TGTGCCACCAGTGAGGACCACTATACGCAGTATTTT

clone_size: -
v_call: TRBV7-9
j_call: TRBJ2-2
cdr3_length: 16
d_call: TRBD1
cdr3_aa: CASSLDGQGNTGELFF
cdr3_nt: TGTGCCAGCAGCCTAGACGGACAGGGAAATACCGGGGAGCTGTTTTTT

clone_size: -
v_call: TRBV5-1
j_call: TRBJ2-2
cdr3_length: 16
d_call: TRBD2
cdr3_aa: CASSFGLAGYTGELFF
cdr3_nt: TGCGCCAGCAGCTTTGGACTAGCGGGTTACACCGGGGAGCTGTTTTTT

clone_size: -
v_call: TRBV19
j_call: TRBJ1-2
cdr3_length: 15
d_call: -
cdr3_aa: CASSMSVGWDYGYTF
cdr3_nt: TGTGCCAGTAGTATGTCTGTAGGATGGGACTATGGCTACACCTTC

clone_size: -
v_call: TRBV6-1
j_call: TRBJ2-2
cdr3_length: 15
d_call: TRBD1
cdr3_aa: CARQTDRVSTGELFF
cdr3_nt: TGTGCCAGGCAGACAGACAGGGTTAGCACCGGGGAGCTGTTTTTT

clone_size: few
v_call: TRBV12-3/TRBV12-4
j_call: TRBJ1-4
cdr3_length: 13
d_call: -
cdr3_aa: CASSSRNSEKLFF
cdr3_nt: TGTGCCAGCAGTTCGCGGAATAGCGAAAAACTGTTTTTT

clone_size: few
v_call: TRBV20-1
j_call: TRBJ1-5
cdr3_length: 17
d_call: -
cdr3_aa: CSARKEWESNSNQPQHF
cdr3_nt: TGCAGTGCTAGAAAGGAGTGGGAGTCTAATAGCAATCAGCCCCAGCATTTT

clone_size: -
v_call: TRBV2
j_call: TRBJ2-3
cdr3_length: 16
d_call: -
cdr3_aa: CASTRDPGHRTDTQYF
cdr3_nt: TGTGCCAGCACCAGAGATCCGGGACACCGCACAGATACGCAGTATTTT

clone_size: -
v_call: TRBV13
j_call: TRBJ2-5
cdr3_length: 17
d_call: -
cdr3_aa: CASSPSYGTEKQETQYF
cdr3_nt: TGTGCCAGCAGCCCTTCATACGGGACGGAGAAACAAGAGACCCAGTACTTC

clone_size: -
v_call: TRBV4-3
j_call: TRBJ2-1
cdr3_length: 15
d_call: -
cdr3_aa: CASSQVGLAGNEQFF
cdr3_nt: TGCGCCAGCAGCCAAGTTGGGCTAGCTGGCAATGAGCAGTTCTTC

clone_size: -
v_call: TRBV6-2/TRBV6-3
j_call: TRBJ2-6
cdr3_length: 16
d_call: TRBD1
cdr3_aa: CASSYADRDGANVLTF
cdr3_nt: TGTGCCAGCAGTTACGCCGACAGGGATGGGGCCAACGTCCTGACTTTC

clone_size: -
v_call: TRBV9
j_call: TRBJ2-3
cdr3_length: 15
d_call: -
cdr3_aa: CASSGLSTGDDTQYF
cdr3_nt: TGTGCCAGCAGCGGCTTATCTACGGGGGATGATACGCAGTATTTT

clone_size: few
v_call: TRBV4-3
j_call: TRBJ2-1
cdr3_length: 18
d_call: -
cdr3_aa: CASSQDTKEREPHNEQFF
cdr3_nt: TGCGCCAGCAGCCAAGATACGAAGGAGAGGGAACCCCACAATGAGCAGTTCTTC

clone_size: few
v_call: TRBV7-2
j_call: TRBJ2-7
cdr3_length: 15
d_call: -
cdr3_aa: CASSFSGTGSPEQYF
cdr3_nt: TGTGCCAGCAGCTTTTCCGGGACCGGAAGTCCCGAGCAGTACTTC

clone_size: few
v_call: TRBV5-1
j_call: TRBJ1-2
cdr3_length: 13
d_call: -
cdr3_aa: CASSLDTDYGYTF
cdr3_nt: TGCGCCAGCAGCTTAGACACCGACTATGGCTACACCTTC

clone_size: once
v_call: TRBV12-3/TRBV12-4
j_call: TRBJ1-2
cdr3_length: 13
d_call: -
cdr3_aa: CASSPETFYGYTF
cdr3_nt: TGTGCCAGCAGCCCTGAGACCTTCTATGGCTACACCTTC

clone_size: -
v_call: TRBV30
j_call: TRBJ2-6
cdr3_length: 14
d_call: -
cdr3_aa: CAWSVASGANVLTF
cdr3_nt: TGTGCCTGGAGTGTGGCGTCTGGGGCCAACGTCCTGACTTTC

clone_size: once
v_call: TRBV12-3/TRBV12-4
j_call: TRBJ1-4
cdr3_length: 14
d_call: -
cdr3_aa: CASSLCVPNEKLFF
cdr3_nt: TGTGCCAGCAGTTTATGCGTTCCTAATGAAAAACTGTTTTTT

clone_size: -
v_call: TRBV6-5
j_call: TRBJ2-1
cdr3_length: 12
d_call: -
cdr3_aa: CASRPGPTPWIF
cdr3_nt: TGTGCCAGCAGGCCGGGACCCACTCCTTGGATCTTC

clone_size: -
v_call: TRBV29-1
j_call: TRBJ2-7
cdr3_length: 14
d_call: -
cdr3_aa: CSVGSTASSYEQYF
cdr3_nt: TGCAGCGTTGGTAGTACAGCGTCCTCCTACGAGCAGTACTTC

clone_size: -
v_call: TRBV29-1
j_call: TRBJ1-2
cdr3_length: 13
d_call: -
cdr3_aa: CSVDTGQSHGYTF
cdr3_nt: TGCAGCGTTGATACGGGGCAGTCGCATGGCTACACCTTC

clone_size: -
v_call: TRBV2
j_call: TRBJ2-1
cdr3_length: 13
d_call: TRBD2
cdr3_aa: CASTSGSYDEQFF
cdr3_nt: TGTGCCAGCACTAGCGGGAGTTATGATGAGCAGTTCTTC

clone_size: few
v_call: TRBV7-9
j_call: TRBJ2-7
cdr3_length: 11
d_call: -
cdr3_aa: CASSAGQEQYF
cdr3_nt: TGTGCCAGCAGCGCGGGCCAGGAGCAGTACTTC

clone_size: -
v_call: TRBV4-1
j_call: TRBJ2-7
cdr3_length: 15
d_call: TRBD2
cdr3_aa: CASSQGASGFYEQYF
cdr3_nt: TGCGCCAGCAGCCAAGGGGCTAGCGGGTTCTACGAGCAGTACTTC

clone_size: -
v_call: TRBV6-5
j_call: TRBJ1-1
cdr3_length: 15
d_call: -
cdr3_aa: CASSYSPGLNTEAFF
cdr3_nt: TGTGCCAGCAGTTACTCTCCGGGATTGAACACTGAAGCTTTCTTT

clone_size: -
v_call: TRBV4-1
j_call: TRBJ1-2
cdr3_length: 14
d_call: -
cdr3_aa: CASSQALARRGYTF
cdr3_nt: TGCGCCAGCAGCCAAGCGCTAGCCCGGCGTGGCTACACCTTC

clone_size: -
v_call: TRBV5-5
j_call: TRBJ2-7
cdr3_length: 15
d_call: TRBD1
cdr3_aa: CASSSGTGFSYEQYF
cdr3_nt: TGTGCCAGCAGCTCGGGGACAGGGTTCTCCTACGAGCAGTACTTC

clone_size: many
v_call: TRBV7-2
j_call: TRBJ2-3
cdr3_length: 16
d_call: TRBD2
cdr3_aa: CASSLMATSGRSTQYF
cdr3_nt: TGTGCCAGCAGCTTAATGGCGACTAGCGGGAGGTCCACGCAGTATTTT

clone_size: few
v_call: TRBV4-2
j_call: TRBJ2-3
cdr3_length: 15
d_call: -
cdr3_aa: CASSRGAGNTDTQYF
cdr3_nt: TGTGCCAGCAGCCGTGGGGCGGGGAACACAGATACGCAGTATTTT

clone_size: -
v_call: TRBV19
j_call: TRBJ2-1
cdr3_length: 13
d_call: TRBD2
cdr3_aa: CASSIGTSIQQFF
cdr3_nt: TGTGCCAGTAGTATTGGGACTAGTATTCAGCAGTTCTTC

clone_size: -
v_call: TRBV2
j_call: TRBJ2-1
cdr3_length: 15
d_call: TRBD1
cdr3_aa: CASSRGQGGYDEQFF
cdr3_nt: TGTGCCAGCAGTCGGGGACAGGGAGGGTACGATGAGCAGTTCTTC

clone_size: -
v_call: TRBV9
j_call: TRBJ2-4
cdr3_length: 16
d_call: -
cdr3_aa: CASSVEARTLGNIQYF
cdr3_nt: TGTGCCAGCAGCGTAGAGGCGAGGACCTTAGGAAACATTCAGTACTTC

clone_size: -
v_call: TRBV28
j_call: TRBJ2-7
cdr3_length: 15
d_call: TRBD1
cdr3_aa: CASSPYDRDDSKQYF
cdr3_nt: TGTGCCAGCAGTCCCTACGACAGGGACGATTCGAAGCAGTACTTC

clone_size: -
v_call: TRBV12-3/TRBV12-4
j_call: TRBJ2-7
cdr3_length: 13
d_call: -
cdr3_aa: CASSSTDIHEQYF
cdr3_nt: TGTGCCAGCAGTTCGACGGACATCCACGAGCAGTACTTC

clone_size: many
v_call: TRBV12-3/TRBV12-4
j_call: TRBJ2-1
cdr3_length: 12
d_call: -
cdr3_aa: CASRGAKNEQFF
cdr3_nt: TGTGCCAGCAGGGGGGCGAAGAATGAGCAGTTCTTC

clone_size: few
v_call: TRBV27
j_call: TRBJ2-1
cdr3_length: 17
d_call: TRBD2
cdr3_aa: CASSLLEGRGSYNEQFF
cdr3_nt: TGTGCCAGCAGTTTACTGGAGGGGAGGGGCTCCTACAATGAGCAGTTCTTC

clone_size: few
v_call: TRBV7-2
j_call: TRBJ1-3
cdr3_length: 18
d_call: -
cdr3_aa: CASSAGQGGTLAGNTIYF
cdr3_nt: TGTGCCAGCAGCGCCGGACAAGGGGGGACTCTAGCTGGAAACACCATATATTTT

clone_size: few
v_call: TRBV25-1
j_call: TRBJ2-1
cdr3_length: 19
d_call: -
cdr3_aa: CASSDWGAVGGPAYNEQFF
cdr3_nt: TGTGCCAGCAGTGATTGGGGGGCTGTGGGAGGGCCGGCCTACAATGAGCAGTTCTTC

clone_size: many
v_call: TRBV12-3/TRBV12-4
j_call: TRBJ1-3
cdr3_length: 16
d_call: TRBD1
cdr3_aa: CASRSTGGGSGNTIYF
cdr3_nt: TGTGCCAGCAGAAGCACAGGGGGAGGCTCTGGAAACACCATATATTTT

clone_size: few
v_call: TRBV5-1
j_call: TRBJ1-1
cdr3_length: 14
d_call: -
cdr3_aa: CASSQQDMNTEAFF
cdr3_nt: TGCGCCAGCAGCCAACAGGACATGAACACTGAAGCTTTCTTT

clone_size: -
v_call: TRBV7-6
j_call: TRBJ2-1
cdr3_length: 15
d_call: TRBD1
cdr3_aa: CASSPRTGIYNEQFF
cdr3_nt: TGTGCCAGCAGCCCCAGGACAGGGATATACAATGAGCAGTTCTTC

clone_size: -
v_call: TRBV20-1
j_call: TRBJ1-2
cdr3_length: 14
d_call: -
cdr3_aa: CSARDSEQGYGYTF
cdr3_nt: TGCAGTGCTAGAGATTCGGAACAGGGCTATGGCTACACCTTC

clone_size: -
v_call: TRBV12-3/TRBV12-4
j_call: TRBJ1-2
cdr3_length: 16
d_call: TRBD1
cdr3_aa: CASSLGQGMGDYGYTF
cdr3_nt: TGTGCCAGCAGTTTAGGACAGGGGATGGGGGACTATGGCTACACCTTC

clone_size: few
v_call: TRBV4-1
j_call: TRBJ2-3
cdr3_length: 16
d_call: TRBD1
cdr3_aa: CATLPRPGQGADTQYF
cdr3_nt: TGCGCCACCCTGCCCCGCCCGGGACAGGGGGCGGATACGCAGTATTTT

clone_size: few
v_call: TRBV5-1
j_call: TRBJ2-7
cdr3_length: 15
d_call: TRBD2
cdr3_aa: CASSSRGGGAHEQYF
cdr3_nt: TGCGCCAGCAGCTCGAGAGGCGGGGGGGCCCACGAGCAGTACTTC